This section outlines one TCR beta chain sequence together with its context. This record comes from a study of OX40 agonist ivuxolimab in advanced cancers. Assay used: immunoSEQ multiplex PCR; TCRdb lists only in-frame clones, some missing. The table includes around 63,000 clones, approximately 90% detected once. Trimming shortened V by 1 base and J by 6 bases, and 9 bases separated the two germline ends. The CDR3 runs to 13 residues. Per germline, CDR1 SGDLS and CDR2 YYNGEE. The receptor comes from an adult with an advanced solid tumor such as melanoma, head and neck, liver or kidney cancer. The chain has TRBV9 and TRBJ2-3; D uncertain. This sample comprised CD4+ or CD8+ T cells sorted from blood, obtained in a trial of the OX40 agonist ivuxolimab. The CDR3, as DNA: TGTGCCAGCAGCGTATCCCTTGCGGATACGCAGTATTTT. Its translation is CASSVSLADTQYF.